Below, 19 T cell receptor beta chains from the same sample are listed, as sequenced in a study of blood T cell repertoires in COVID-19 (dated by TCRdb to 2020 to 2022). Library preparation was by the immunoSEQ multiplex PCR assay. In TCRdb, the immuneACCESS table is reduced to in-frame sequences with V and J assigned. These tables do not hold every clone; where another copy was compared, an unresolved V gene accounts for under half, and the others remain unexplained. The sample profile shows roughly 400,000 clones; approximately 90% of them were found once. The ten largest clonotypes hold roughly 1.1% of the sample. The sequenced sample consisted of PBMCs or T cells enriched from blood (not recorded which). The receptors originated from a man younger than 45 who had recovered from COVID-19.

The chain links TRBV5-1 to TRBJ2-1; TRBD2 matches at 14 bases. The CDR3 contains 16 residues. V shed 4 bases and J 6 bases; nucleotides not matched to a gene: 6. CDR1 and CDR2 (germline): SGHRS, YFSETQ. CDR3 coding DNA: TGCGCCAGCAGCGCCATCGGGACTAGCGGGGGCAATGAGCAGTTCTTC. Translation: CASSAIGTSGGNEQFF.

This sequence joins TRBV24-1 and TRBJ2-4, with D possibly TRBD1 on 5 matching bases. From germline, CDR1 is KGHDR and CDR2 SFDVKD. Trimming stripped 9 bases from V and 8 bases from J, with 10 bases between. The CDR3 runs to 11 residues. The CDR3 is CATGTGDIQYF. The CDR3, as DNA: TGTGCCACCGGAACAGGTGACATTCAGTACTTC.

J is TRBJ2-7 and V is TRBV5-1; 10 nucleotides agree with TRBD2. Germline V gene lookup returns CDR1 SGHRS and CDR2 YFSETQ. CDR3 size: 15 residues. Germline trimming cut 3 bases from V and 1 base from J; bases unmatched to any gene: 4. CDR3 sequence reads: CASSSLAGASYEQYF. Here the CDR3 DNA reads TGCGCCAGCAGCTCGCTAGCGGGAGCATCCTACGAGCAGTACTTC.

The chain's CDR3 is CASSPSPGQAGAEAFF. The DNA for the CDR3 is TGTGCCAGCTCGCCTTCTCCCGGACAGGCTGGAGCTGAAGCTTTCTTT. The chain couples TRBV18 to TRBJ1-1; 7 bases align to TRBD1. Germline V gene sequence: CDR1 KGHSH, CDR2 LQKENI. The CDR3 extends over 16 amino acids. V shed 6 bases, J shed 6 bases, and the junction held 16 bases outside the gene matches.

This CDR3 is CASSIGTGVTEKLFF. The CDR3 DNA follows: TGTGCCAGTAGTATCGGGACAGGGGTGACTGAAAAACTGTTTTTT. V is TRBV19 and J is TRBJ1-4, with 10 positions matching TRBD1. CDR1 and CDR2 (germline): LNHDA, SQIVND (reference sequence). This CDR3 has 15 amino acids. V shed 3 bases, J shed 7 bases, and the junction held 5 bases outside the gene matches.

This chain connects TRBV27 to TRBJ1-2, with 11 bases matching TRBD1. CDR1 and CDR2 (germline): MNHEY, SMNVEV (reference sequence). CDR3 length: 13 amino acids. V was pared by 6 bases and J by 8 bases, with 5 bases of the junction left unmatched. CDR3 in DNA: TGTGCCAGCAGGATACGGACAGGGGGCGGCTACACCTTC. Translated, it gives CASRIRTGGGYTF.

In its sample, this clone was seen once. The genes are TRBV29-1 and TRBJ1-2; D uncertain. The V end lost 4 bases, the J end lost 0 bases, and 15 bases lay between the germline ends. Germline V lookup: CDR1 SQVTM, CDR2 ANQGSEA. The CDR3 has 15 amino acids. Here the CDR3 DNA reads TGCAGCGTTGGCCCCGGGGAGGAAGCTAACTATGGCTACACCTTC. This gives the protein CSVGPGEEANYGYTF.

The V gene is TRBV10-3, the J gene TRBJ2-1; TRBD2 matches at 13 bases. The germline gives CDR1 ENHRY, CDR2 SYGVKD. The CDR3 is 15 amino acids. V lost 10 bases and J lost 7; bases outside the gene matches: 10. CDR3 loop: CATKQRTSGSNEQFF. For the CDR3, the DNA is TGTGCCACCAAGCAACGGACTAGCGGGAGTAATGAGCAGTTCTTC.

J is TRBJ1-1 and V is TRBV7-9; D may be TRBD1 (6 bases). V dropped 5 bases and J dropped 0 bases, with 19 bases sitting between them. The germline gives CDR1 SEHNR, CDR2 FQNEAQ (reference sequence). The CDR3 consists of 17 residues. The CDR3 DNA sequence: TGTGCCAGCAGCCCCCAATTGGGGGCGGCGGTGAACACTGAAGCTTTCTTT. Protein product: CASSPQLGAAVNTEAFF.

This chain connects TRBV4-2 to TRBJ1-3, with a tentative D call TRBD1 (6 bases). Germline V CDR1 and CDR2: LGHNA, YNFKEQ. The V end was cut by 3 bases, the J end by 3 bases, with 15 bases between. The CDR3 loop spans 16 amino acids. For the CDR3, the DNA is TGTGCCAGCAGCCAGGTTCTGACAGGAGTTGGAAACACCATATATTTT. Its protein product is CASSQVLTGVGNTIYF.

The J gene is TRBJ2-3, the V gene TRBV4-1; 8 bases are shared with TRBD1. Germline CDR1 MGHRA, CDR2 YSYEKL. This CDR3 is 16 amino acids long. V dropped 4 bases and J dropped 2; count of bases not matched to a gene: 8. CDR3 bases: TGCGCCAGCAGCCTTCAGGCACAGGGGGTCACAGATACGCAGTATTTT. Its protein is CASSLQAQGVTDTQYF.

The J gene is TRBJ2-7, the V gene TRBV7-6; D may be TRBD2 (5 bases). The germline gives CDR1 SGHVS, CDR2 FNYEAQ. The CDR3 extends over 15 amino acids. V lost 2 bases to trimming and J lost 7 bases, with 18 bases between them. CDR3 protein: CASSLTDSPSREQYF. The DNA for the CDR3 is TGTGCCAGCAGCTTAACGGACTCACCCTCTCGTGAGCAGTACTTC.

V gene TRBV5-4 combines with J gene TRBJ2-1; 14 bases agree with TRBD2. V gave up 4 bases and J gave up 6 bases; unmatched junction bases: 3. CDR1 is SGHNT, CDR2 YYREEE, per germline (reference sequence). The CDR3 is made up of 15 amino acids. The CDR3 DNA sequence: TGTGCCAGCAGCCCCGGGACTAGCGGGAGCAATGAGCAGTTCTTC. Translated, it gives CASSPGTSGSNEQFF.

V gene TRBV7-2 combines with J gene TRBJ1-4, with 9 nucleotides matching TRBD1. V trimming: 1 base; J trimming: 12 bases; junction bases outside the gene matches: 9. The CDR3 length is 15 residues. The germline gives CDR1 SGHTA, CDR2 FQGNSA. CDR3 nucleotide sequence: TGTGCCAGCAGCTTAGTGGGGACAGGGCTCGAGGAACTGTTTTTT. Its protein is CASSLVGTGLEELFF. Variable domain in full (rest from reference TRBV7-2 and TRBJ1-4): GAGVSQSPSNKVTEKGKDVELRCDPISGHTALYWYRQSLGQGLEFLIYFQGNSAPDKSGLPSDRFSAERTGGSVSTLTIQRTQQEDSAVYLCASSLVGTGLEELFFGSGTQLSVL.

V gene TRBV11-2 combines with J gene TRBJ2-7, with 9 bases fitting TRBD1. The ends lost 11 bases at V and 3 bases at J; junction bases unmatched: 8. CDR3 length equals 13 residues. CDR1 and CDR2 from the germline V gene are SGHAT and FQNNGV. The CDR3 DNA reads TGTGCCGGTGGGGGACAGGGAGTCTACGAGCAGTACTTC. Translating it yields CAGGGQGVYEQYF.

This CDR3 reads CASSQGYGNTEAFF. DNA for the CDR3: TGTGCCAGCAGCCAAGGGTACGGGAACACTGAAGCTTTCTTT. The rearrangement links TRBV3-1 (or the pseudogene TRBV3-2) to TRBJ1-1; no firm D call. From germline, CDR1 is LGHDT and CDR2 YNNKEL (reference sequence). V lost 1 base and J lost 1, with 7 bases in between. The CDR3 has 14 amino acids.

This clone was picked up one time. The rearrangement links TRBV28 to TRBJ2-1; 10 bases match TRBD2. CDR3 length equals 17 residues. Germline V gives CDR1 MDHEN, CDR2 SYDVKM. V shed 2 bases and J 8 bases; nucleotides not matched to a gene: 12. CDR3 coding DNA: TGTGCCAGCAGTTTACCCCGACCTAGCGGGAGCCGCGATGAGCAGTTCTTC. It yields the protein CASSLPRPSGSRDEQFF.

The J gene is TRBJ2-1, the V gene TRBV21-1; TRBD2 is the table's D call and was not checked against the DNA. TRBV21-1 is a listed pseudogene. This CDR3 is 15 amino acids long. The chain's CDR3 is CASSKETMSSDEQFF. As DNA, the CDR3 is TGTGCCAGCAGCAAAGAGACCATGAGCAGCGATGAGCAGTTCTTC.

This rearrangement joins TRBV19 to TRBJ2-7; 9 bases fit TRBD1. Germline V gene lookup returns CDR1 LNHDA and CDR2 SQIVND (reference sequence). This CDR3 region has 13 residues. Germline trimming cut 9 bases from V and 3 bases from J; bases unmatched to any gene: 6. The CDR3 region is CASARDRDYEQYF. The CDR3 DNA reads as TGTGCCAGCGCCCGGGACAGGGACTACGAGCAGTACTTC.